These T cell receptor beta chains were read from a single sample in a study of cytomegalovirus exposure and HLA in healthy donors. Assay used: immunoSEQ multiplex PCR; TCRdb lists only in-frame clones, some missing. The table includes nearly 110,000 clones, just over 70% detected once. Sequencing input: PBMCs. The receptors stem from a boy between 10 and 17 years old in good health and CMV-seronegative. CDR3s include the opening cysteine and the closing phenylalanine or tryptophan. D genes are given only for firm matches. Clone sizes are given selectively: once, few, many, or a class where the clone is expanded.

abundance	v_gene	j_gene	d_gene	CDR3aa	CDR3nt
NA	TRBV5-4	TRBJ2-1	NA	CASATSGPIYEQFF	TGTGCCAGCGCAACGAGCGGGCCTATATATGAGCAGTTCTTC
NA	TRBV9	TRBJ2-1	TRBD2	CASSVEVAGYHEQFF	TGTGCCAGCAGCGTAGAGGTAGCGGGATATCATGAGCAGTTCTTC
few	TRBV18	TRBJ1-2	TRBD1	CASSLGQGDGYTF	TGTGCCAGCTCACTTGGACAGGGCGATGGCTACACCTTC
few	TRBV19	TRBJ1-5	NA	CASQRRFNRVEQPQHF	TGTGCCAGTCAGAGGCGGTTTAACAGGGTCGAACAGCCCCAGCATTTT
NA	TRBV30	TRBJ2-3	TRBD2	CAWSGGLDTYF	TGTGCCTGGAGTGGGGGACTAGATACGTATTTT
NA	TRBV5-4	TRBJ1-6	NA	CASSLPGSNSPLHF	TGTGCCAGCAGCTTGCCCGGGAGTAATTCACCCCTCCACTTT
NA	TRBV2	TRBJ1-1	TRBD1	CASSWDREGTEAFF	TGTGCCAGCAGTTGGGACAGGGAGGGGACTGAAGCTTTCTTT
NA	TRBV2	TRBJ1-2	NA	CASDPPGLGGYTF	TGTGCCAGCGACCCCCCAGGGTTGGGTGGCTACACCTTC
few	TRBV5-4	TRBJ2-5	TRBD2	CASSQTSGGRGETQYF	TGTGCCAGCAGCCAGACTAGCGGGGGGCGGGGAGAGACCCAGTACTTC
NA	TRBV6-5	TRBJ2-7	NA	CASSFALQGSEQYF	TGTGCCAGCAGTTTCGCATTACAGGGAAGCGAGCAGTACTTC
NA	TRBV5-8	TRBJ2-2	NA	CAPAWGESGELFF	TGTGCCCCAGCTTGGGGGGAGTCCGGGGAGCTGTTTTTT
NA	TRBV5-6	TRBJ1-2	NA	CASSHHRVSDGYGYTF	TGTGCCAGCAGCCATCACAGGGTTTCCGACGGCTATGGCTACACCTTC
NA	TRBV28	TRBJ2-7	TRBD2	CASRVIAGAYEQYF	TGTGCCAGCAGAGTTATAGCGGGAGCCTACGAGCAGTACTTC
NA	TRBV15	TRBJ1-4	NA	CATSSWDINEKLFF	TGTGCCACCAGCAGTTGGGACATCAATGAAAAACTGTTTTTT
once	TRBV10-3	TRBJ1-5	TRBD1	CATTNSGGMKDQPQHF	TGTGCCACCACTAATTCAGGGGGCATGAAGGATCAGCCCCAGCATTTT
once	TRBV7-2	TRBJ1-2	NA	CASSTPGEPQTYGYTF	TGTGCCAGCAGCACCCCTGGGGAGCCGCAAACCTATGGCTACACCTTC
NA	TRBV28	TRBJ2-7	NA	CASSLLIYEQYF	TGTGCCAGCAGTTTACTAATCTACGAGCAGTACTTC
NA	TRBV9	TRBJ2-7	TRBD1	CASSPQTGGIHEQYF	TGTGCCAGCAGCCCTCAGACAGGGGGAATCCACGAGCAGTACTTC
NA	TRBV2	TRBJ1-2	NA	CASSTTGGESNYGYTF	TGTGCCAGTAGTACCACCGGGGGGGAGTCTAACTATGGCTACACCTTC
NA	TRBV27	TRBJ1-1	NA	CASSLSSRWDTEAFF	TGTGCCAGCAGTTTATCGAGCAGGTGGGACACTGAAGCTTTCTTT
NA	TRBV5-1	TRBJ2-1	TRBD2	CASSAGLAPYNEQFF	TGCGCCAGCAGCGCCGGACTAGCCCCTTACAATGAGCAGTTCTTC
NA	TRBV2	TRBJ1-1	TRBD1	CASQTGMGAEAFF	TGTGCCAGCCAGACAGGGATGGGCGCTGAAGCTTTCTTT
NA	TRBV10-3	TRBJ2-1	TRBD1	CAISEEGAGYNEQFF	TGTGCCATCAGTGAGGAGGGGGCTGGCTACAATGAGCAGTTCTTC
NA	TRBV30	TRBJ2-3	TRBD1	CAWAAGGLDTQYF	TGTGCCTGGGCGGCAGGGGGCTTAGATACGCAGTATTTT